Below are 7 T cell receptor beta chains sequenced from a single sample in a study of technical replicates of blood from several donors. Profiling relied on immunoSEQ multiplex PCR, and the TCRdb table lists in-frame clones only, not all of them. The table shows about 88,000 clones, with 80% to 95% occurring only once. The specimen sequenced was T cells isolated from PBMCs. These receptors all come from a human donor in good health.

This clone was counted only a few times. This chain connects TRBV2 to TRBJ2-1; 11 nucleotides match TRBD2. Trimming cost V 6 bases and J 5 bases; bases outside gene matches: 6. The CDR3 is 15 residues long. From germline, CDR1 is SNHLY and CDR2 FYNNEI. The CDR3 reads CASRPLAGGDNEQFF. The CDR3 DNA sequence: TGTGCCAGCAGGCCCCTAGCGGGGGGAGACAATGAGCAGTTCTTC.

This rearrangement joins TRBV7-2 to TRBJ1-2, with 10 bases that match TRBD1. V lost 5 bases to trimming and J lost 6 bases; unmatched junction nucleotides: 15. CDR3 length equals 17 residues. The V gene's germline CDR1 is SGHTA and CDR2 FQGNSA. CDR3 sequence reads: CASSKTGTGARLDGYTF. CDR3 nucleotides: TGTGCCAGCAGCAAAACCGGGACAGGGGCAAGACTAGATGGCTACACCTTC.

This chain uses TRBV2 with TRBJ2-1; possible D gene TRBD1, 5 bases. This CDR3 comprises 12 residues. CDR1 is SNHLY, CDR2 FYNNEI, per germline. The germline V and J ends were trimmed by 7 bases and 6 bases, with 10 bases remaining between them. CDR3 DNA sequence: TGTGCCAGCACGCAGGGCTCCAATGAGCAGTTCTTC. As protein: CASTQGSNEQFF. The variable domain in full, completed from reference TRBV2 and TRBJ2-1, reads EPEVTQTPSHQVTQMGQEVILRCVPISNHLYFYWYRQILGQKVEFLVSFYNNEISEKSEIFDDQFSVERPDGSNFTLKIRSTKLEDSAMYFCASTQGSNEQFFGPGTRLTVL.

The CDR3 sequence is CASSEGTGGSGEKLFF. CDR3 DNA sequence: TGTGCCAGCAGTGAAGGGACAGGGGGGTCGGGTGAAAAACTGTTTTTT. The chain employs TRBV2 and TRBJ1-4; 10 nucleotides line up with TRBD1. This CDR3 contains 16 residues. The J segment lost 7 bases and the V segment lost 1 base, leaving 6 bases of the junction unmatched. CDR1 SNHLY and CDR2 FYNNEI come from the germline V gene.

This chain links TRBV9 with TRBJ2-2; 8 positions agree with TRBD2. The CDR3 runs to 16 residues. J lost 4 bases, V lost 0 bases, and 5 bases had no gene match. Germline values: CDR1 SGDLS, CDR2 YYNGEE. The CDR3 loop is CASSVVGGAFTGELFF. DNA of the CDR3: TGTGCCAGCAGCGTAGTCGGGGGGGCCTTCACCGGGGAGCTGTTTTTT.

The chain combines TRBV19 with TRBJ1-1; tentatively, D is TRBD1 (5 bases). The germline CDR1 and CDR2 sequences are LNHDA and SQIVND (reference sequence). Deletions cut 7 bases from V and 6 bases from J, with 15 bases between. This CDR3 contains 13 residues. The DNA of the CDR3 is TGTGCCAGTACCCCGGGCAGGGTCGCTGAAGCTTTCTTT. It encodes CASTPGRVAEAFF. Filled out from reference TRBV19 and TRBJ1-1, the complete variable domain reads DGGITQSPKYLFRKEGQNVTLSCEQNLNHDAMYWYRQDPGQGLRLIYYSQIVNDFQKGDIAEGYSVSREKKESFPLTVTSAQKNPTAFYLCASTPGRVAEAFFGQGTRLTVV.

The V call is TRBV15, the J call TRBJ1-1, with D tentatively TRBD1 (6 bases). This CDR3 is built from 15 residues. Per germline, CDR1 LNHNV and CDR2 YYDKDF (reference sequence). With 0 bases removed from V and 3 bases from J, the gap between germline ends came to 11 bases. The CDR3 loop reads CATSREGAGDTEAFF. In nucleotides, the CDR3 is TGTGCCACCAGCAGAGAGGGGGCTGGGGACACTGAAGCTTTCTTT. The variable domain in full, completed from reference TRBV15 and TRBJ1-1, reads DAMVIQNPRYQVTQFGKPVTLSCSQTLNHNVMYWYQQKSSQAPKLLFHYYDKDFNNEADTPDNFQSRRPNTSFCFLDIRSPGLGDTAMYLCATSREGAGDTEAFFGQGTRLTVV.